These T cell receptor beta chains were read from a single sample in a study of blood T cell repertoires in COVID-19. Produced via immunoSEQ multiplex PCR; TCRdb's table is partial and in-frame only. Here the sample spans roughly 120,000 clones, 90% being singletons. The sequenced sample consisted of peripheral blood. These receptors all stem from a man aged 50-59 years with active COVID-19. Each CDR3 is given with its conserved first and last residue. The D gene is left open where the match is weak. Some rows mark clone size as missing; the rest say once, few, many or name a class of expanded clone.

size: -; D: -; J: TRBJ1-4; V: TRBV19; DNA: TGTGCCAGTAGTATAGATCGTGGGGGCTTTGGACTGTTTTTT; CDR3: CASSIDRGGFGLFF
size: -; D: TRBD2; J: TRBJ2-3; V: TRBV9; DNA: TGTGCCAGCAGCGTGGGACTAGCTGCAGATACGCAGTATTTT; CDR3: CASSVGLAADTQYF
size: few; D: -; J: TRBJ1-6; V: TRBV12-3/TRBV12-4; DNA: TGTGCCAGCAGTTTCCCAAATTCACCCCTCCACTTT; CDR3: CASSFPNSPLHF
size: -; D: -; J: TRBJ2-1; V: TRBV23-1; DNA: TGCGCCAGCAGTCTTCGACTCAGGGGGGACGATCCTAGCTACAATGAGCAGTTCTTC; CDR3: CASSLRLRGDDPSYNEQFF
size: -; D: -; J: TRBJ1-4; V: TRBV4-1; DNA: TGCGCCAGCAGCCGGACAGTAGCAACTAATGAAAAACTGTTTTTT; CDR3: CASSRTVATNEKLFF
size: -; D: TRBD2; J: TRBJ2-1; V: TRBV6-5; DNA: TGTGCCAGCAGTTCCAGGACTAGCGGGAGTTACAATGAGCAGTTCTTC; CDR3: CASSSRTSGSYNEQFF
size: -; D: TRBD1; J: TRBJ1-4; V: TRBV5-6; DNA: TGTGCCAGCAGCCCCGGACAGGGGAATGAAAAACTGTTTTTT; CDR3: CASSPGQGNEKLFF
size: -; D: -; J: TRBJ1-1; V: TRBV6-6; DNA: TGTGCCAGCATTCTCACCGGGACTGAAGCTTTCTTT; CDR3: CASILTGTEAFF
size: few; D: -; J: TRBJ2-2; V: TRBV6-5; DNA: TGTGCCAGTGGGCTTGGGCTTGCAAACACCGGGGAGCTGTTTTTT; CDR3: CASGLGLANTGELFF
size: -; D: -; J: TRBJ2-1; V: TRBV7-2; DNA: TGTGCCAGCAGATCTGTCGGGGGATTGGTCAATGAGCAGTTCTTC; CDR3: CASRSVGGLVNEQFF
size: -; D: -; J: TRBJ2-1; V: TRBV18; DNA: TGTGCCAGCTCACCAGGACCTAGCCGGGCAGTACAGTTCTTC; CDR3: CASSPGPSRAVQFF
size: -; D: -; J: TRBJ1-1; V: TRBV18; DNA: TGTGCCAGCTCAACAGTACTGAACACTGAAGCTTTCTTT; CDR3: CASSTVLNTEAFF
size: -; D: TRBD1; J: TRBJ1-2; V: TRBV19; DNA: TGTGCCAGTAGTGCGGGACAGGGGGCTGGTGGCTACACCTTC; CDR3: CASSAGQGAGGYTF
size: -; D: -; J: TRBJ1-6; V: TRBV12-3/TRBV12-4; DNA: TGTGCCAGCAGTTTTACAGCTAAATCACCCCTCCACTTT; CDR3: CASSFTAKSPLHF
size: -; D: -; J: TRBJ1-2; V: TRBV6-5; DNA: TGTGCCAGCAGTTACTCCGACAGCCCCAACTATGGCTACACCTTC; CDR3: CASSYSDSPNYGYTF
size: -; D: -; J: TRBJ1-5; V: TRBV7-8; DNA: TGTGCCAGCAGCCCCACAGGGACCAGGCAGCCCCAGCATTTT; CDR3: CASSPTGTRQPQHF
size: -; D: -; J: TRBJ1-3; V: TRBV29-1; DNA: TGCAGCGTCCGGGGCTCTGGAAACACCATATATTTT; CDR3: CSVRGSGNTIYF
size: -; D: -; J: TRBJ2-6; V: TRBV11-2; DNA: TGTGCCAGCAGCTCGGGGGTGGCTGGGGCCAACGTCCTGACTTTC; CDR3: CASSSGVAGANVLTF
size: -; D: TRBD1; J: TRBJ1-1; V: TRBV5-8; DNA: TGTGCCAGCAGCTGGGACAGGCGAACACTTTTTGAAGCTTTCTTT; CDR3: CASSWDRRTLFEAFF
size: -; D: -; J: TRBJ1-2; V: TRBV28; DNA: TGTGCCAGCAGTTTATCATACTATGGCTACACCTTC; CDR3: CASSLSYYGYTF
size: -; D: -; J: TRBJ1-6; V: TRBV2; DNA: TGTGCCAGCAGTTGGCGGGGGTCCAATTCACCCCTCCACTTT; CDR3: CASSWRGSNSPLHF
size: -; D: -; J: TRBJ2-4; V: TRBV24-1; DNA: TGTGCCACCCCCAGGGGGGACCCTAGCCTAGCCAAAAACATTCAGTACTTC; CDR3: CATPRGDPSLAKNIQYF
size: -; D: TRBD1; J: TRBJ2-1; V: TRBV29-1; DNA: TGCAGCGTCATCCGGGACAGGGGCATGAATGAGCAGTTCTTC; CDR3: CSVIRDRGMNEQFF
size: -; D: -; J: TRBJ2-7; V: TRBV7-9; DNA: TGTGCCAGCAGTTTCCTTATCGGCGACAGGCCCTACGAGCAGTACTTC; CDR3: CASSFLIGDRPYEQYF
size: once; D: TRBD1; J: TRBJ1-6; V: TRBV6-5; DNA: TGTGCCAGCAGCCCCCCTGGGACAGGGATTTCACCCCTCCACTTT; CDR3: CASSPPGTGISPLHF
size: -; D: TRBD2; J: TRBJ2-2; V: TRBV7-8; DNA: TGTGCCAGCAGCCCAAGCCAACTAGCGCGGACCGGGGAGCTGTTTTTT; CDR3: CASSPSQLARTGELFF
size: -; D: -; J: TRBJ1-1; V: TRBV11-2; DNA: TGTGCCAGCAGCCGACAGACGTCGGGCACTGAAGCTTTCTTT; CDR3: CASSRQTSGTEAFF
size: once; D: -; J: TRBJ2-2; V: TRBV5-8; DNA: TGTGCCAGCAGCTCGTGGGGCAGGAGTAACACCGGGGAGCTGTTTTTT; CDR3: CASSSWGRSNTGELFF
size: -; D: TRBD2; J: TRBJ2-1; V: TRBV19; DNA: TGTGCCAGTAGTATAGTTGGGCTAGCGGAGTACAATGAGCAGTTCTTC; CDR3: CASSIVGLAEYNEQFF
size: -; D: TRBD1; J: TRBJ2-7; V: TRBV5-5; DNA: TGTGCCAGCAGCTTGGCCCCCCCAGGGGGATCGGGCAGCTCCTACGAGCAGTACTTC; CDR3: CASSLAPPGGSGSSYEQYF
size: -; D: -; J: TRBJ1-4; V: TRBV5-6; DNA: TGTGCCAGCAGCCGAAAGGACAGAACACTTTCGGAAAAACTGTTTTTT; CDR3: CASSRKDRTLSEKLFF
size: few; D: -; J: TRBJ1-6; V: TRBV9; DNA: TGTGCCAGCAGCGTAGTGGGGGGGCACAATTCACCCCTCCACTTT; CDR3: CASSVVGGHNSPLHF
size: -; D: -; J: TRBJ1-1; V: TRBV5-4; DNA: TGTGCCAGCAGCCGGGGAAACACTGAAGCTTTCTTT; CDR3: CASSRGNTEAFF
size: -; D: -; J: TRBJ1-1; V: TRBV6-4; DNA: TGTGCCAGCAGTGACCGCGGGGTGGGAGAAGCTTTCTTT; CDR3: CASSDRGVGEAFF
size: -; D: TRBD1; J: TRBJ1-6; V: TRBV5-4; DNA: TGTGCCAGCAGCGCAGACAGGGTCAGCTCACCCCTCCACTTT; CDR3: CASSADRVSSPLHF
size: once; D: -; J: TRBJ1-3; V: TRBV5-1; DNA: TGCGCCAGCAGCCCTTCGGGTGGAGGGGGAAACACCATATATTTT; CDR3: CASSPSGGGGNTIYF
size: -; D: -; J: TRBJ1-2; V: TRBV3-1/TRBV3-2; DNA: TGTGCCAGCAGCCAAGATGGTCGGTATGGCTACACCTTC; CDR3: CASSQDGRYGYTF
size: -; D: TRBD1; J: TRBJ1-5; V: TRBV19; DNA: TGTGCCAGTAGTGGGACAGGGATGGGTCAGCCCCAGCATTTT; CDR3: CASSGTGMGQPQHF
size: -; D: TRBD1; J: TRBJ1-1; V: TRBV29-1; DNA: TGCAGCGTTGCCGGACAGGGGAACACTGAAGCTTTCTTT; CDR3: CSVAGQGNTEAFF
size: -; D: TRBD2; J: TRBJ2-7; V: TRBV27; DNA: TGTGCCAGCAGTTTATCCTCAGCGGGGGTCTTTTACGAGCAGTACTTC; CDR3: CASSLSSAGVFYEQYF
size: -; D: TRBD2; J: TRBJ2-2; V: TRBV2; DNA: TGTGCCAGCAGTGGTTACGGGAGGCGGACCGGGGAGCTGTTTTTT; CDR3: CASSGYGRRTGELFF
size: -; D: TRBD1; J: TRBJ1-2; V: TRBV6-6; DNA: TGTGCCAGCAGTCAGGGACAGGGATATGGCTACACCTTC; CDR3: CASSQGQGYGYTF
size: -; D: -; J: TRBJ2-6; V: TRBV5-4; DNA: TGTGCCAGCAGCTTACAGGGCTCTGGGGCCAACGTCCTGACTTTC; CDR3: CASSLQGSGANVLTF
size: once; D: -; J: TRBJ1-1; V: TRBV14; DNA: TGTGCCAGCAGCCAATTCGCTACCAACACTGAAGCTTTCTTT; CDR3: CASSQFATNTEAFF
size: -; D: -; J: TRBJ2-1; V: TRBV7-7; DNA: TGTGCCAGCAGCTCGGGCGGGGATGAGCAGTTCTTC; CDR3: CASSSGGDEQFF
size: -; D: TRBD2; J: TRBJ2-2; V: TRBV4-1; DNA: TGCGCCAGCAGCCCGCGACTAGCGGGAGGGCCGGTTCCCGGGGAGCTGTTTTTT; CDR3: CASSPRLAGGPVPGELFF
size: -; D: -; J: TRBJ2-7; V: TRBV7-2; DNA: TGTGCCAGCAGCTTAGTCCGGGATGTTCTCTACGAGCAGTACTTC; CDR3: CASSLVRDVLYEQYF
size: -; D: -; J: TRBJ2-4; V: TRBV11-2; DNA: TGTGCCAGCAGCTTTCGAGGGGGGGGGCCCGTCAAAAACATTCAGTACTTC; CDR3: CASSFRGGGPVKNIQYF
size: -; D: -; J: TRBJ2-1; V: TRBV5-6; DNA: TGTGCCAGCAGCTTGGGGCACAGGACCAGCTCCTACAATGAGCAGTTCTTC; CDR3: CASSLGHRTSSYNEQFF
size: few; D: -; J: TRBJ2-1; V: TRBV11-3; DNA: TGTGCCAGCAGCTCTGGGACAGGGCTTAGCGGGAGTCTTTACAATGAGCAGTTCTTC; CDR3: CASSSGTGLSGSLYNEQFF
size: once; D: -; J: TRBJ1-2; V: TRBV5-1; DNA: TGCGCCAGCAGCCGGACGCAGGGATCGGATGGCTACACCTTC; CDR3: CASSRTQGSDGYTF
size: -; D: -; J: TRBJ2-5; V: TRBV6-5; DNA: TGTGCCAGCAGTAGGACTATGGGACCCCAAGAGACCCAGTACTTC; CDR3: CASSRTMGPQETQYF
size: -; D: -; J: TRBJ1-6; V: TRBV5-1; DNA: TGCGCCAGCACAACTGGCCACGGGGGAAATTCACCCCTCCACTTT; CDR3: CASTTGHGGNSPLHF
size: -; D: TRBD2; J: TRBJ2-5; V: TRBV5-1; DNA: TGCGCCAGCAGCTTAAGATTAGCGGGAGGACGAGAGACCCAGTACTTC; CDR3: CASSLRLAGGRETQYF
size: -; D: -; J: TRBJ2-1; V: TRBV11-2; DNA: TGTGCCAGCAGCTTCAGGATAGACAATGAGCAGTTCTTC; CDR3: CASSFRIDNEQFF
size: -; D: TRBD1; J: TRBJ1-2; V: TRBV6-4; DNA: TGTGCCAGCAGGGACAGGGGCCTGGTTTGGTATGGCTACACCTTC; CDR3: CASRDRGLVWYGYTF
size: -; D: -; J: TRBJ2-5; V: TRBV5-1; DNA: TGCGCCAGCAGCTTGGGGGGGGGCCCCGGTCAAGAGACCCAGTACTTC; CDR3: CASSLGGGPGQETQYF